This is a list of T cell receptor beta chains from one sample in a study of T cell responses to AZD1222 COVID-19 vaccine. The protocol was immunoSEQ multiplex PCR, while the TCRdb copy is restricted to in-frame clones and leaves out a portion. This table has around 100,000 clones, 87% appearing once. This specimen consisted of peripheral blood, obtained 28 days after the second AZD1222 dose. The receptors stem from an adult who received the AZD1222 COVID-19 vaccine. Both conserved end residues are trimmed from each CDR3. The order of the fields is V gene, J gene, CDR3 protein.

>TRBV6-5|TRBJ1-1
ASSYYTYAQNTEAF
>TRBV7-9|TRBJ1-2
ASSLRDSYGYT
>TRBV28|TRBJ1-4
ASSLSNEKLF
>TRBV28|TRBJ2-1
ASSLVAISYNEQF
>TRBV9|TRBJ2-7
ASSVRYRGMKGEQY
>TRBV30|TRBJ2-7
AWSESLVGLSYEQY
>TRBV28|TRBJ1-5
ASIRGNQPQH
>TRBV30|TRBJ1-6
AWSGTRDRVIGSPLH
>TRBV2|TRBJ1-1
ASSEEVGAGNTEAF
>TRBV30|TRBJ2-1
AWGGASSLQNEQF
>TRBV20-1|TRBJ2-1
SASQLFKGNEQF
>TRBV4-2|TRBJ2-2
ASTVGTSVTGELF
>TRBV28|TRBJ1-1
ASIQEAGANTEAF
>TRBV12-3/TRBV12-4|TRBJ2-2
ACRQANTGELF
>TRBV19|TRBJ2-2
ASGTGGDTGELF
>TRBV11-1|TRBJ2-7
ASSLTLGTGDYEQY
>TRBV27|TRBJ1-1
ASSLRGLGKAF
>TRBV2|TRBJ2-5
ASSAIAGGQETQY
>TRBV7-8|TRBJ1-5
ASSLEGSSNQPQH
>TRBV6-5|TRBJ1-4
ASTGGEKLF
>TRBV6-6|TRBJ1-2
ASSYSYRVRPYGYT
>TRBV7-8|TRBJ2-2
ASSLGQGAGTGELF
>TRBV28|TRBJ1-6
ASSLRQGRNSPLH
>TRBV29-1|TRBJ2-7
SVTSGDSYEQY
>TRBV6-4|TRBJ1-6
ASSDSRAPLH
>TRBV30|TRBJ1-1
AWRRLGFMNTEAF
>TRBV10-2|TRBJ2-7
ASRGSEGVEQY
>TRBV18|TRBJ1-2
ASSPPSDVSSGYT
>TRBV18|TRBJ2-2
ASSPQQTAAGGTGELF
>TRBV6-5|TRBJ2-7
ASSYPDNYEQY
>TRBV15|TRBJ1-2
ATSRGHDNYGYT
>TRBV4-3|TRBJ2-7
ASSQLAGALYEQY
>TRBV12-3/TRBV12-4|TRBJ1-1
ASSAPRNTEAF
>TRBV5-1|TRBJ2-1
ASSIGNNEQF
>TRBV18|TRBJ1-2
ASSPQDGDHGYT
>TRBV5-4|TRBJ1-2
ASNPQGLRGYT
>TRBV6-4|TRBJ2-2
ASSDASGTGELF
>TRBV18|TRBJ2-4
ASSPSPPGQDDIQY
>TRBV4-3|TRBJ2-7
ASSQTGTGRNEQY
>TRBV28|TRBJ2-2
ASREAGNTQGELF
>TRBV19|TRBJ2-3
ASSELGGGNTDTQY